There are a few counts of the clone carrying this T cell receptor beta chain. No antigen is known for it. The PCR contained 60 Vbeta and 13 Jbeta primers. Produced via immunoSEQ multiplex PCR; TCRdb's table is partial and in-frame only. This table holds under 300,000 clones, approximately 84% found once. The sample belongs to a study of cytomegalovirus exposure and HLA in healthy donors. Study-level results: A later analysis linked around 17,000 TCR beta sequences to HLA alleles at 0.05 false discovery rate. A later analysis found that most CMV-associated TCR beta chains appeared HLA-restricted. With DRB1 most and HLA-C fewest, TCR association rates differed between HLA loci in a later analysis.

The source material was PBMCs. This TCR was sampled from a woman between 40 and 50 years old in good health and CMV-seropositive.

CDR3 bases: TGTGCCAGCAGCGCCCGCCTAGAGGGGACCCAGTACTTC. Protein: CASSARLEGTQYF. This chain connects TRBV11-3 to TRBJ2-5, with D possibly TRBD2 on 5 matching bases. CDR3 size: 13 residues. Per the germline V gene, CDR1 is SGHNT and CDR2 is YENEEA. The V gene lost 5 bases and the J gene lost 7 bases, with 14 bases spanning the gap.